This T cell receptor (beta chain) comes out of a study of T-cell reconstitution after alpha-beta-depleted transplantation in children. Points from the study as a whole: Surviving recipient cells, namely T cells and thymic progenitors, were the source of high day-60 TCRbeta diversity in some patients. Reported findings indicate that, about two months after transplant, alpha-beta T cells came from several hundred expanded clones, which were derived from non-depleted graft cells. Once a year had passed after transplant, T-cell counts and diversity came mostly from newly produced T cells.

There are a few counts of this clonotype. Its antigen is currently unknown. The V and J ends lost 1 base and 15 bases, in that order; junction bases with no gene match: 3. The CDR3 sequence is 11 residues long. Unique molecular identifiers were incorporated during preparation of the TCRbeta library. TCRdb reprocessed the PCR reads with MiXCR, giving one entry per CDR3 protein. The sample yields 700,000 to 950,000 distinct CDR3 sequences, 15% to 20% seen once. The sample was PBMCs, mostly from graft donor cells, taken 360 days after TCRalphabeta/CD19-depleted stem cell transplant. The TCR sequence derives from a male patient younger than 18 who had a stem cell transplant for acute lymphoblastic leukemia, so the T cells may come from the graft donor. V and J are TRBV12-3 or TRBV12-4 and TRBJ2-1, with 7 bases fitting TRBD1. CDR3 sequence: CASSLDRGMFF. The CDR3 DNA follows: TGTGCCAGCAGTTTAGACAGGGGTATGTTCTTC.